The 5 T cell receptor beta chains given below trace back to one sample, sequenced in a study of blood T cell repertoires in COVID-19 (dated by TCRdb to about 2020). Preparation of the library involved the immunoSEQ multiplex PCR assay. TCRdb holds this immuneACCESS table with in-frame rearrangements only. Some clones are missing; in checked studies, unresolved V genes explain under half, and the rest has no known cause. This sample gives 75,000 to 95,000 clones in total; 75% to 85% of them show up just once. Together, the top ten hold about 25% of the sample. Source material: peripheral blood. The receptors here all came from a man between 60 and 75 years old with acute or convalescent COVID-19.

The gene calls are TRBV7-9 and TRBJ1-1, with D possibly matching TRBD1 (5 bases). V was cut by 3 bases and J by 10 bases, with 27 bases left in between. There are 17 residues in the CDR3. The germline V gene has CDR1 SEHNR and CDR2 FQNEAQ (reference sequence). In DNA form, the CDR3 reads TGTGCCAGCAGCTTCCCCGGGGGGGGTTCCCCGGAGGAAGGAGCTTTCTTT. Protein product: CASSFPGGGSPEEGAFF.

This chain connects TRBV28 to TRBJ1-6; TRBD1 matches 8 bases. Germline CDR1 and CDR2: MDHEN and SYDVKM. J was trimmed by 8 bases and V by 5 bases; bases with no gene match: 11. The CDR3 is 16 amino acids. CDR3 loop: CASSPSTGVVDSPLHF. CDR3 nucleotides: TGTGCCAGCAGTCCTTCGACAGGGGTAGTTGATTCACCCCTCCACTTT.

The chain carries TRBV10-3 and TRBJ1-1; no reliable D call. The V gene's germline CDR1 is ENHRY and CDR2 SYGVKD. CDR3 length equals 12 residues. Trimming took 6 bases from V and 4 from J, leaving 9 bases between them. Here the CDR3 reads CAISARGTEAFF. DNA for the CDR3: TGTGCCATCAGCGCTCGAGGCACTGAAGCTTTCTTT.

The chain uses TRBV11-2 and TRBJ1-1, with 9 positions matching TRBD1. V gave up 5 bases and J gave up 4 bases; unmatched junction bases: 17. Germline values: CDR1 SGHAT, CDR2 FQNNGV. The CDR3 consists of 18 residues. CDR3 nucleotides: TGTGCCAGCAGCAGGAGCCGGGACAGGGAATATTTTGTCACTGAAGCTTTCTTT. This encodes CASSRSRDREYFVTEAFF. Variable domain in full (rest from reference TRBV11-2 and TRBJ1-1): EAGVAQSPRYKIIEKRQSVAFWCNPISGHATLYWYQQILGQGPKLLIQFQNNGVVDDSQLPKDRFSAERLKGVDSTLKIQPAKLEDSAVYLCASSRSRDREYFVTEAFFGQGTRLTVV.

J is TRBJ2-2 and V is TRBV29-1; D possibly corresponds to TRBD1 (6 bases). The V gene lost 4 bases and the J gene lost 4 bases, with 13 bases spanning the gap. CDR1 and CDR2 from the germline V gene are SQVTM and ANQGSEA. The CDR3 contains 14 residues. The CDR3, as DNA: TGCAGCGTTGGGCAGGGGTTCCGCACCGGGGAGCTGTTTTTT. It codes for CSVGQGFRTGELFF.